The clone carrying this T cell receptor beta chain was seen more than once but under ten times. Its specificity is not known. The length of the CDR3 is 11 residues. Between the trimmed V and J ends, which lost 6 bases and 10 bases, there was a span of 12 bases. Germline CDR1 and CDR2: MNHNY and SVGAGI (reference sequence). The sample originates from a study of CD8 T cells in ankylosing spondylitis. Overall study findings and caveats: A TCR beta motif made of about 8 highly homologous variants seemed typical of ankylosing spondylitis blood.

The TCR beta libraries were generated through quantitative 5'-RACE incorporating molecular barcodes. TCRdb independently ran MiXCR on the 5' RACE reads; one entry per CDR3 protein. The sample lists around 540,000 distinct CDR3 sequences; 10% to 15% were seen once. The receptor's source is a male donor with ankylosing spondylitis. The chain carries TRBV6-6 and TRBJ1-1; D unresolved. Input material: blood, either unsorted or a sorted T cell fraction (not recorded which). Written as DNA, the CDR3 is TGTGCCAGCAGCCATCTCGAGGCAGCTTTCTTT. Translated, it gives CASSHLEAAFF.